This T cell receptor beta chain comes out of a study of monozygotic twins with inflammatory bowel disease. Study-level results: Against healthy co-twins, IBD patients had lower TCRbeta diversity (measured by inverse Simpson). IBD patients, compared with healthy twins, shared fewer clonotypes with others (especially with disease activity).

TCRdb reprocessed the 5' RACE reads and keeps a single row for each CDR3 protein, giving no DNA. Its clone listing holds more than 300,000 distinct CDR3 sequences. Every single donor had a roughly 2.5 ml blood sample drawn. Per the germline V gene, CDR1 is KGHSH and CDR2 is LQKENI. This CDR3 has 13 amino acids. As to this clonotype: Its specificity is not known.

The sequencing input was blood. The genes are TRBV18 and TRBJ2-4. This clonotype originated in a human donor with ulcerative colitis or Crohn's disease, or a healthy co-twin of an affected twin (not recorded which). CDR3 sequence: CASSGVDGNIQYF.